Below are 25 T cell receptor beta chains sequenced from a single sample in a study of CD8+CD57+ T cells in acquired aplastic anemia. Genomic DNA, the template, was used for profiling of the TCR beta VDJ and CDR3. A single record per CDR3 protein comes from TCRdb applying MiXCR to the reads. The repertoire holds some 70,000 distinct CDR3 sequences, with 54% as singletons. Sequencing was performed on sorted CD4+, CD8+, or CD8+CD57+ T cells (not recorded which) from PBMCs. The receptors here all came from a human donor in good health, serving as a control.

By sample share, this clonotype is medium-sized. This chain uses TRBV29-1 with TRBJ1-2; D gene uncertain. This CDR3 is built from 11 residues. Per germline, CDR1 SQVTM and CDR2 ANQGSEA. V gave up 1 base and J gave up 4 bases, with 4 bases separating them. The CDR3 coding sequence is TGCAGCGTTGAAGGGGTCTATGGCTACACCTTC. Protein sequence: CSVEGVYGYTF.

This clonotype has more than one count but fewer than ten. V and J are TRBV27 and TRBJ2-5, with TRBD2 matching over 11 bases. The CDR3 has 19 residues. Germline V gives CDR1 MNHEY, CDR2 SMNVEV (reference sequence). V shed 6 bases, J shed 5 bases, and the junction held 20 bases outside the gene matches. CDR3 sequence (DNA): TGTGCCAGCAGCTCACTTAAAGAAATACTAGCGGGGGTGCTGGAGACCCAGTACTTC. This encodes CASSSLKEILAGVLETQYF.

This clonotype has only a few counts. V usage is TRBV2 and J usage is TRBJ2-7, with 7 bases aligning to TRBD1. Germline V gives CDR1 SNHLY, CDR2 FYNNEI. The CDR3 is 14 amino acids. Trimming cost V 10 bases and J 2 bases; bases outside gene matches: 11. CDR3 DNA sequence: TGTGCCACCACTCAGGGGGACAGCCCCTACGAGCAGTACTTC. This gives the protein CATTQGDSPYEQYF.

In this sample, this clonotype turned up a few times. This chain links TRBV25-1 with TRBJ2-3, with TRBD1 identical over 9 bases. Germline V lookup: CDR1 MGHDK, CDR2 SYGVNS. CDR3 length: 13 amino acids. The V and J ends lost 6 bases and 10 bases, in that order; junction bases with no gene match: 8. The DNA for the CDR3 is TGTGCCAGCAGGAGGACAGGGGTGGACGCGCAGTATTTT. Its translation: CASRRTGVDAQYF.

The chain couples TRBV29-1 to TRBJ2-3; 13 positions match TRBD2. This CDR3 contains 16 residues. Germline V gives CDR1 SQVTM, CDR2 ANQGSEA. V shed 5 bases and J 2 bases; nucleotides not matched to a gene: 7. CDR3 sequence: CSVRGLAGAVTDTQYF. Written as DNA, the CDR3 is TGCAGCGTTCGCGGACTAGCGGGAGCTGTCACAGATACGCAGTATTTT.

Points on this clonotype: A much larger clone differs from this one at a single base, so this may be a read error. CDR3 bases: TGCGCCAGCAGCCAACAGGGGCCCCCTTACAATGAGCAGTTCTTC. Translating gives CASSQQGPPYNEQFF. The chain has TRBV4-1 and TRBJ2-1, with D maybe TRBD1 (6 bases). Per germline, CDR1 MGHRA and CDR2 YSYEKL. CDR3 length: 15 residues. Trimming pared 2 bases from V and 4 bases from J, leaving 12 bases between.

A single count supports this clonotype. The V gene is TRBV10-3, the J gene TRBJ2-7; a possible D gene is TRBD1 (5 bases). The V gene lost 7 bases and the J gene lost 0 bases, with 13 bases spanning the gap. The CDR3 sequence is 14 residues long. Germline V gene data show CDR1 as ENHRY and CDR2 as SYGVKD. The CDR3 region is CAITQGETSYEQYV. The CDR3 nucleotides are TGTGCCATCACCCAAGGGGAAACCTCCTACGAGCAGTACGTC.

Comments on this clonotype: Since a much larger clone is just one base distant, this may be a read error. The V call is TRBV5-6, the J call TRBJ1-1; D is uncertain. Trimming removed 3 bases at V and 4 bases at J, with 10 bases between. The CDR3 totals 13 residues. The germline gives CDR1 SGHDT, CDR2 YYEEEE. The chain's CDR3 is CASSSMRATEAFF. The CDR3 nucleotides read TGTGCCAGCAGCTCCATGAGGGCCACTGAAGCTTTCTTT.

The chain is built from TRBV11-2 and TRBJ2-4; 10 bases align to TRBD2. Unmatched junction bases numbered 14, after V lost 5 bases and J lost 1 base. Germline CDR1 is SGHAT and CDR2 is FQNNGV. The CDR3 has 19 residues. This CDR3 reads CASSTTSGTVVTAKNIQYF. In nucleotides, the CDR3 is TGTGCCAGCAGCACCACTAGCGGGACCGTTGTAACCGCCAAAAACATTCAGTACTTC.

The chain links TRBV24-1 to TRBJ1-5; D is unresolved. Trimming removed 7 bases at V and 5 bases at J, with 11 bases between. The CDR3 length is 13 residues. Per the germline V gene, CDR1 is KGHDR and CDR2 is SFDVKD. Here the CDR3 reads CATSHDPDQPQHF. The CDR3 DNA is TGTGCCACCAGCCACGATCCCGATCAGCCCCAGCATTTT.

This clonotype was picked up many times. V and J are TRBV20-1 and TRBJ1-5, with D maybe TRBD1 (6 bases). V dropped 3 bases and J dropped 3 bases, with 12 bases sitting between them. This CDR3 is built from 14 residues. Germline CDR1 and CDR2: DFQATT and SNEGSKA (reference sequence). This chain's CDR3 is CSASPGQFNQPQHF. The CDR3 region has the DNA TGCAGTGCTAGTCCTGGACAGTTCAATCAGCCCCAGCATTTT.

The rearrangement uses TRBV5-1 and TRBJ1-1; TRBD1 matches at 9 bases. Germline lookup yields CDR1 SGHRS and CDR2 YFSETQ. CDR3 length: 15 amino acids. V trimming: 1 base; J trimming: 2 bases; junction bases outside the gene matches: 3. The CDR3 region is CASSLTGGSNTEAFF. The CDR3 DNA follows: TGCGCCAGCAGCTTGACAGGGGGCAGTAACACTGAAGCTTTCTTT.

This clonotype was seen just once. A read error may explain this, as a much larger clone is one base away. The chain links TRBV3-1 to TRBJ2-1; 8 nucleotides align to TRBD2. The CDR3 totals 15 residues. The germline V gene encodes CDR1 LGHDT and CDR2 YNNKEL (reference sequence). The CDR3 region has the DNA TGTGCCGGCAGCCAAAGAGCGGGGGCTGGGGGTGAGCAGTTCTTC. Encoded protein: CAGSQRAGAGGEQFF.

This clonotype was observed at least ten times. The chain recombines TRBV9 with TRBJ2-1; possible D gene TRBD2, 5 bases. There are 15 residues in the CDR3. V gave up 2 bases and J gave up 5 bases, with 14 bases separating them. Germline V CDR1 and CDR2: SGDLS, YYNGEE. CDR3 sequence reads: CASSVNGGINNEQFF. Written as DNA, the CDR3 is TGTGCCAGCAGCGTCAACGGAGGCATAAACAATGAGCAGTTCTTC.

This clonotype occurred many times. The chain joins TRBV11-2 to TRBJ2-1, with TRBD2 identical over 9 bases. The CDR3 runs to 18 residues. The germline V gene encodes CDR1 SGHAT and CDR2 FQNNGV. The ends lost 1 base at V and 2 bases at J; junction bases unmatched: 9. DNA of the CDR3: TGTGCCAGCAGCTTAGGGGGTTTGGCGGGAGGGGCCTACAATGAGCAGTTCTTC. It specifies CASSLGGLAGGAYNEQFF.

This clonotype was picked up many times. V and J are TRBV7-9 and TRBJ1-5; 10 positions agree with TRBD1. Trimming at V came to 5 bases and at J to 5 bases, leaving 12 bases not matched to a gene. Germline lookup yields CDR1 SEHNR and CDR2 FQNEAQ (reference sequence). This CDR3 comprises 17 residues. CDR3 coding DNA: TGTGCCAGCAGCGACAGGGACAGGGGAATTTCGGATCAGCCCCAGCATTTT. Its protein product is CASSDRDRGISDQPQHF.

The V and J genes are TRBV7-9 and TRBJ2-5, with 7 positions matching TRBD1. Germline trimming cut 4 bases from V and 5 bases from J; bases unmatched to any gene: 4. The germline gives CDR1 SEHNR, CDR2 FQNEAQ (reference sequence). The CDR3 has 13 residues. The CDR3 is CASSSRGPETQYF. The CDR3 DNA sequence: TGTGCCAGCAGCTCAAGGGGGCCGGAGACCCAGTACTTC.

The rearrangement joins TRBV9 to TRBJ1-3; unclear D gene. V shed 0 bases and J shed 0 bases, with 13 bases lying between them. Germline CDR1 and CDR2: SGDLS and YYNGEE. The CDR3 spans 17 residues. The CDR3 sequence is CASSVGLQAPSGNTIYF. The CDR3 DNA reads as TGTGCCAGCAGCGTAGGGCTCCAGGCACCCTCTGGAAACACCATATATTTT. The whole variable domain, remainder taken from reference TRBV9 and TRBJ1-3, is DSGVTQTPKHLITATGQRVTLRCSPRSGDLSVYWYQQSLDQGLQFLIQYYNGEERAKGNILERFSAQQFPDLHSELNLSSLELGDSALYFCASSVGLQAPSGNTIYFGEGSWLTVV.

This clonotype was counted a few times. The J gene is TRBJ2-1, the V gene TRBV10-3; the match to TRBD2 covers 8 bases. Germline V CDR1 and CDR2: ENHRY, SYGVKD. The CDR3 is 10 amino acids. V shed 10 bases and J 10 bases; nucleotides not matched to a gene: 3. CDR3: CATGGGEQFF. CDR3 DNA sequence: TGTGCCACCGGGGGGGGAGAGCAGTTCTTC.

This clonotype was observed a few times. This chain connects TRBV25-1 to TRBJ2-1; 11 bases are shared with TRBD2. In germline, CDR1 is MGHDK, CDR2 SYGVNS. The CDR3 is made up of 15 amino acids. The V segment lost 5 bases and the J segment 5 bases; nucleotides outside the gene matches: 5. In nucleotides, the CDR3 is TGTGCCAGCAGTATACTAGCGGGAGTAAACAATGAGCAGTTCTTC. Translated, it gives CASSILAGVNNEQFF. Complete variable domain (other parts from reference TRBV25-1 and TRBJ2-1): EADIYQTPRYLVIGTGKKITLECSQTMGHDKMYWYQQDPGMELHLIHYSYGVNSTEKGDLSSESTVSRIRTEHFPLTLESARPSHTSQYLCASSILAGVNNEQFFGPGTRLTVL.

This clonotype was counted many times. The genes are TRBV18 and TRBJ2-7, with 8 nucleotides matching TRBD1. This CDR3 is 15 amino acids long. Unmatched junction bases numbered 7, after V lost 4 bases and J lost 2 bases. Per germline, CDR1 KGHSH and CDR2 LQKENI. CDR3 bases: TGTGCCAGCTCACGCCGGGACAGGTTTCCCTACGAGCAGTACTTC. This codes for CASSRRDRFPYEQYF. The whole variable domain, remainder taken from reference TRBV18 and TRBJ2-7, is NAGVMQNPRHLVRRRGQEARLRCSPMKGHSHVYWYRQLPEEGLKFMVYLQKENIIDESGMPKERFSAEFPKEGPSILRIQQVVRGDSAAYFCASSRRDRFPYEQYFGPGTRLTVT.

This clonotype was seen repeatedly, ten times or more. This chain joins TRBV27 and TRBJ1-2; the D gene is possibly TRBD1 (5 bases). The V and J ends lost 6 bases and 6 bases respectively, with 14 bases between them. Looked up from germline, CDR1 is MNHEY and CDR2 is SMNVEV (reference sequence). This CDR3 comprises 13 residues. The CDR3 is CASSGGIYHGYTF. Here the CDR3 DNA reads TGTGCCAGCAGCGGGGGGATCTACCATGGCTACACCTTC.

V and J are TRBV7-2 and TRBJ1-5; no clear D. Trimming cost V 1 base and J 5 bases, with 3 bases left between them. Germline-derived CDR1 and CDR2 are SGHTA and FQGNSA. The CDR3 has 12 amino acids. CDR3 nucleotides: TGTGCCAGCAGCTTAGGAGATCAGCCCCAGCATTTT. Its protein product is CASSLGDQPQHF.

The genes are TRBV19 and TRBJ2-3; possibly TRBD2 for D (7 bases). Germline assignment: CDR1 LNHDA and CDR2 SQIVND (reference sequence). The CDR3 is 15 amino acids. The V end lost 7 bases, the J end lost 2 bases, and 16 bases lay between the germline ends. CDR3 coding DNA: TGTGCCAGTATGGGCGGGGGCACTTTCACAGATACGCAGTATTTT. It translates to CASMGGGTFTDTQYF.

This clonotype was detected many times. This sequence joins TRBV7-9 and TRBJ2-1; D unresolved. The germline gives CDR1 SEHNR, CDR2 FQNEAQ (reference sequence). V lost 5 bases to trimming and J lost 6 bases, with 8 bases between them. This CDR3 region has 12 residues. The CDR3 loop is CASSHPGNEQFF. The CDR3 DNA follows: TGTGCCAGCAGCCACCCGGGCAATGAGCAGTTCTTC.